The next 5 T cell receptor beta chains were all read from a single sample in a study of OX40 agonist ivuxolimab in advanced cancers. Generated by immunoSEQ multiplex PCR, the TCRdb table keeps only in-frame clones and is missing some. The sample lists tens of thousands of clones; roughly nine tenths were seen once. The source material was CD4+ or CD8+ T cells sorted from blood, sampled in a trial of the OX40 agonist ivuxolimab. These receptors were obtained from an adult with an advanced solid tumor such as melanoma, head and neck, liver or kidney cancer.

This clone was picked up one time. V gene TRBV6-6 combines with J gene TRBJ2-5; D gene ambiguous. Germline V gene lookup returns CDR1 MNHNY and CDR2 SVGAGI (reference sequence). The CDR3 contains 13 residues. V lost 2 bases to trimming and J lost 3 bases, with 7 bases between them. The CDR3 DNA is TGTGCCAGCAGTTACGAGGCTAAAGAGACCCAGTACTTC. Its translation is CASSYEAKETQYF.

The chain combines TRBV5-6 with TRBJ2-5, with D unclear. The germline V and J ends were trimmed by 0 bases and 4 bases, with 7 bases remaining between them. CDR3 length: 13 residues. Germline V gene data show CDR1 as SGHDT and CDR2 as YYEEEE. The chain's CDR3 is CASSLEQSETQYF. CDR3 DNA sequence: TGTGCCAGCAGCTTGGAACAGTCAGAGACCCAGTACTTC.

CDR3 sequence reads: CASSPGSLSTDTQYF. The DNA for the CDR3 is TGTGCCAGCAGCCCGGGTTCCTTGAGCACAGATACGCAGTATTTT. V and J are TRBV7-2 and TRBJ2-3; unclear D gene. The germline V and J ends were trimmed by 5 bases and 0 bases, with 12 bases remaining between them. CDR1 is SGHTA and CDR2 is FQGNSA in the germline V gene. The CDR3 contains 15 residues.

The V and J genes are TRBV5-1 and TRBJ1-5; maybe TRBD1 (5 bases). The V gene's germline CDR1 is SGHRS and CDR2 YFSETQ. This CDR3 region has 15 residues. Trimming shortened V by 6 bases and J by 0 bases, and 13 bases separated the two germline ends. The CDR3 region has the DNA TGCGCCAGCACCGCGGGGCCCGCTAGCAATCAGCCCCAGCATTTT. Translation: CASTAGPASNQPQHF.

This clone was seen a single time. The J gene is TRBJ2-7, the V gene TRBV6-4, with 10 bases that match TRBD1. Germline values: CDR1 MRHNA, CDR2 SNTAGT. The CDR3 contains 14 residues. The trim removed 4 bases at V and 1 base at J, leaving 1 base unmatched. CDR3: CASSGDRGSYEQYF. The CDR3 DNA follows: TGTGCCAGCAGTGGGGACAGGGGTTCCTACGAGCAGTACTTC.